These 25 T cell receptor beta chains share one sample of origin, sequenced in a study of blood T cell repertoires in COVID-19. TCRdb keeps only in-frame clones here, not all; method: immunoSEQ multiplex PCR. The sample lists over 350,000 clones, roughly 89% occurring once. Sequencing used peripheral blood. The receptors come from a woman aged 25 to 45 with active or convalescent COVID-19.

The V and J genes are TRBV7-9 and TRBJ2-7; D uncertain. V lost 2 bases, J lost 7 bases, and 9 bases lay in between. CDR3 length: 12 residues. Germline loops: CDR1 SEHNR, CDR2 FQNEAQ (reference sequence). The CDR3 nucleotides are TGTGCCAGCAGCTTAACTGGCGGAGAGCAGTACTTC. Protein: CASSLTGGEQYF.

This chain joins TRBV3-1 (or the pseudogene TRBV3-2) and TRBJ2-1; the match to TRBD1 covers 9 bases. V shed 4 bases, J shed 6 bases, and the junction held 4 bases outside the gene matches. Germline V CDR1 and CDR2: LGHDT, YNNKEL (reference sequence). The CDR3 runs 14 residues. This CDR3 is CASSRQGGVNEQFF. The DNA for the CDR3 is TGTGCCAGCAGCCGACAGGGGGGCGTCAATGAGCAGTTCTTC.

The chain employs TRBV29-1 and TRBJ1-1; 7 nucleotides line up with TRBD1. Germline lookup yields CDR1 SQVTM and CDR2 ANQGSEA. V lost 6 bases and J lost 8; bases outside the gene matches: 6. This CDR3 has 11 residues. CDR3 region: CSVAPGQEAFF. CDR3 nucleotides: TGCAGCGTGGCACCGGGACAGGAAGCTTTCTTT.

The chain couples TRBV5-4 to TRBJ1-2; 9 positions match TRBD1. The germline V gene has CDR1 SGHNT and CDR2 YYREEE (reference sequence). Trimming removed 3 bases from V and 8 bases from J; junction bases left unmatched: 20. The CDR3 sequence is 18 residues long. This CDR3 is CASSSGGTGTRLGGGYTF. The CDR3 region has the DNA TGTGCCAGCAGCTCGGGCGGGACAGGGACACGGCTCGGGGGCGGCTACACCTTC.

The CDR3 region is CASSLSTGKIIETQYF. CDR3 coding DNA: TGTGCCAGCAGCTTGTCCACCGGGAAAATTATCGAGACCCAGTACTTC. V gene TRBV5-4 combines with J gene TRBJ2-5; tentatively, D is TRBD2 (5 bases). There are 16 residues in the CDR3. Germline V gene lookup returns CDR1 SGHNT and CDR2 YYREEE (reference sequence). Trimming took off 1 base at V and 5 bases at J, with 18 bases between the two ends.

The rearrangement links TRBV10-3 to TRBJ1-5, with 7 bases that match TRBD1. The CDR3 runs to 13 residues. With 8 bases clipped from V and 4 bases from J, the junction kept 5 bases outside the gene matches. Germline V gene sequence: CDR1 ENHRY, CDR2 SYGVKD. The CDR3 DNA reads as TGTGCCATCGCCGGGACAGAGAATCAGCCCCAGCATTTT. Translating gives CAIAGTENQPQHF.

This clone was seen only a few times. The chain links TRBV10-3 to TRBJ2-2; 8 bases map to TRBD2. This CDR3 is 16 amino acids long. V trimming: 7 bases; J trimming: 4 bases; junction bases outside the gene matches: 11. In germline, CDR1 is ENHRY, CDR2 SYGVKD. The CDR3 DNA reads TGTGCCATCAAGTCAAGCGGGAGATCGGGCACCGGGGAGCTGTTTTTT. The encoded protein is CAIKSSGRSGTGELFF.

The J gene is TRBJ1-2, the V gene TRBV25-1, with D maybe TRBD1 (6 bases). The CDR3 spans 15 residues. Trimming took off 3 bases at V and 4 bases at J, with 15 bases between the two ends. Germline values: CDR1 MGHDK, CDR2 SYGVNS. The CDR3 DNA sequence: TGTGCCAGCAGTGACCCTGGACAGACTATCTATGGCTACACCTTC. It translates to CASSDPGQTIYGYTF.

The J gene is TRBJ2-2, the V gene TRBV5-1; TRBD2 matches at 8 bases. The CDR3 covers 15 residues. Looked up from germline, CDR1 is SGHRS and CDR2 is YFSETQ. With 2 bases clipped from V and 6 bases from J, the junction kept 6 bases outside the gene matches. CDR3 protein: CASSLVAGPAGELFF. As DNA, the CDR3 is TGCGCCAGCAGCTTAGTAGCGGGACCAGCCGGGGAGCTGTTTTTT.

The J gene is TRBJ1-1, the V gene TRBV5-1; possible D gene TRBD1, 6 bases. Germline CDR1 reads SGHRS; CDR2 reads YFSETQ. The V gene lost 1 base and the J gene lost 4 bases, with 11 bases spanning the gap. This CDR3 contains 14 residues. The CDR3 sequence is CASSLIQGTTEAFF. CDR3 DNA: TGCGCCAGCAGCTTGATTCAGGGGACCACTGAAGCTTTCTTT.

The chain uses TRBV10-1 and TRBJ2-7; 14 nucleotides line up with TRBD2. The CDR3 length is 17 residues. J lost 2 bases, V lost 7 bases, and 10 bases had no gene match. Germline assignment: CDR1 WNHNN and CDR2 SYGVQD (reference sequence). In DNA, the CDR3 is TGCGCCAGCACCGCGACTAGCGGGAGGGCAGGGACCTACGAGCAGTACTTC. Translation: CASTATSGRAGTYEQYF.

The chain couples TRBV19 to TRBJ1-5; the D gene is possibly TRBD1 (5 bases). Trimming removed 4 bases at V and 3 bases at J, with 10 bases between. Looked up from germline, CDR1 is LNHDA and CDR2 is SQIVND (reference sequence). The length of the CDR3 is 14 residues. The CDR3 DNA reads TGTGCCAGTAGTAGCCAGGGCCTCAATCAGCCCCAGCATTTT. Translation: CASSSQGLNQPQHF.

The V gene is TRBV4-1, the J gene TRBJ2-7, with 11 positions matching TRBD2. Unmatched junction bases numbered 8, after V lost 3 bases and J lost 4 bases. The CDR3 has 16 amino acids. Germline loops: CDR1 MGHRA, CDR2 YSYEKL. The CDR3, as DNA: TGCGCCAGCAGCCAGCCTCTAGCGGGAGGACGGTACGAGCAGTACTTC. It is translated as CASSQPLAGGRYEQYF.

V is TRBV30 and J is TRBJ1-1; maybe TRBD1 (6 bases). The V end was cut by 5 bases, the J end by 0 bases, with 13 bases between. Germline V lookup: CDR1 GTSNPN, CDR2 SVGIG (reference sequence). The CDR3 has 14 residues. CDR3 DNA sequence: TGTGCCTGGCGGACAGTCCTAATGAACACTGAAGCTTTCTTT. This codes for CAWRTVLMNTEAFF.

The V call is TRBV19, the J call TRBJ2-5, with TRBD2 as a possible D gene (5 bases). Germline V gives CDR1 LNHDA, CDR2 SQIVND (reference sequence). The CDR3 spans 13 residues. V lost 8 bases, J lost 1 base, and 11 bases lay in between. In nucleotides, the CDR3 is TGTGCCAGTGGCAAAGCGGCCCAAGAGACCCAGTACTTC. Translated: CASGKAAQETQYF.

The V and J genes are TRBV19 and TRBJ2-1, with D possibly being TRBD1 (5 bases). CDR3 length: 16 amino acids. Trimming removed 3 bases from V and 0 bases from J, with 12 bases in between. Looked up from germline, CDR1 is LNHDA and CDR2 is SQIVND (reference sequence). The CDR3 is CASSMTDSFSYNEQFF. The DNA for the CDR3 is TGTGCCAGTAGTATGACAGACAGCTTCTCCTACAATGAGCAGTTCTTC.

This chain uses TRBV30 with TRBJ2-1, with 11 bases aligning to TRBD2. The V and J ends lost 0 bases and 9 bases, in that order; junction bases with no gene match: 10. Germline V gives CDR1 GTSNPN, CDR2 SVGIG (reference sequence). CDR3 size: 16 residues. CDR3 protein: CAWSVMWVSGRAEQFF. CDR3 coding DNA: TGTGCCTGGAGTGTAATGTGGGTTAGCGGGAGGGCTGAGCAGTTCTTC.

V and J are TRBV5-5 and TRBJ2-7; D unresolved. In germline, CDR1 is SGHKS, CDR2 YYEKEE (reference sequence). Trimming removed 0 bases at V and 3 bases at J, with 16 bases between. The CDR3 is 16 amino acids. Here the CDR3 reads CASSLGASSVLYEQYF. The CDR3 DNA reads TGTGCCAGCAGCTTGGGTGCTTCTAGTGTACTCTACGAGCAGTACTTC.

The V call is TRBV19, the J call TRBJ1-2, with 10 nucleotides matching TRBD1. V lost 6 bases to trimming and J lost 6 bases; unmatched junction nucleotides: 16. The CDR3 contains 17 residues. Germline CDR1 and CDR2: LNHDA and SQIVND (reference sequence). The CDR3 reads CASSANLGTGEGNGYTF. The DNA of the CDR3 is TGTGCCAGTAGCGCCAATCTCGGGACAGGGGAGGGAAATGGCTACACCTTC. Drawing the rest from reference TRBV19 and TRBJ1-2, the complete variable domain is DGGITQSPKYLFRKEGQNVTLSCEQNLNHDAMYWYRQDPGQGLRLIYYSQIVNDFQKGDIAEGYSVSREKKESFPLTVTSAQKNPTAFYLCASSANLGTGEGNGYTFGSGTRLTVV.

This clone was counted once. The chain is built from TRBV27 and TRBJ2-1; 9 bases match TRBD2. This CDR3 is 16 amino acids long. V was pared by 5 bases and J by 0 bases, with 5 bases of the junction left unmatched. Per germline, CDR1 MNHEY and CDR2 SMNVEV (reference sequence). This CDR3 reads CASSVLAGSSYNEQFF. The CDR3 coding sequence is TGTGCCAGCAGTGTGCTAGCGGGGAGCTCCTACAATGAGCAGTTCTTC.

The chain uses TRBV6-5 and TRBJ2-1; a weak D match, TRBD2 (5 bases). Per the germline V gene, CDR1 is MNHEY and CDR2 is SVGAGI. With 2 bases removed from V and 8 bases from J, the gap between germline ends came to 16 bases. CDR3 length: 15 amino acids. The CDR3 region has the DNA TGTGCCAGCAGTTACCTGAGGGAGTCTCGGGATGAGCAGTTCTTC. Translated: CASSYLRESRDEQFF.

The rearrangement joins TRBV6-5 to TRBJ2-2; maybe TRBD1 (5 bases). The CDR3 covers 14 residues. V lost 2 bases and J lost 6, with 10 bases in between. CDR1 is MNHEY, CDR2 SVGAGI, per germline. For the CDR3, the DNA is TGTGCCAGCAGTTACAGATCAGGGTCCGGGGAGCTGTTTTTT. The encoded protein is CASSYRSGSGELFF.

The chain recombines TRBV5-8 with TRBJ1-2; no firm D call. The CDR3 spans 14 residues. Trimming shortened V by 4 bases and J by 2 bases, and 12 bases separated the two germline ends. Germline V gene sequence: CDR1 SGHTS, CDR2 YDEGEE. CDR3 loop: CASSPYSGNYGYTF. DNA for the CDR3: TGTGCCAGCAGCCCATATTCGGGGAACTATGGCTACACCTTC.

J is TRBJ2-1 and V is TRBV6-4; 11 nucleotides agree with TRBD2. Germline CDR1 MRHNA, CDR2 SNTAGT. The CDR3 is 18 residues long. Trimming cost V 0 bases and J 1 base; bases outside gene matches: 5. The DNA of the CDR3 is TGTGCCAGCAGTGACTCGATACTAGCGGGAGAATCCTACAATGAGCAGTTCTTC. Protein: CASSDSILAGESYNEQFF.

The rearrangement joins TRBV14 to TRBJ2-3, with D uncertain. The CDR3 sequence is 11 residues long. Germline values: CDR1 SGHDN, CDR2 FVKESK. Trimming shortened V by 2 bases and J by 8 bases, and 5 bases separated the two germline ends. The CDR3 loop reads CASSQHGTQYF. The DNA of the CDR3 is TGTGCCAGCAGCCAACACGGTACGCAGTATTTT.